The 11 T cell receptor beta chains in this list originate from one sample, sequenced in a study of neoadjuvant anti-PD-1 for oral cavity cancer. Data came from immunoSEQ multiplex PCR; TCRdb stores just in-frame clones and leaves some out. The sample carries over 10,000 clones, about 64% recorded once. Stated time point: after neoadjuvant nivolumab, at surgical resection. Sequenced material: PBMCs, taken after nivolumab (anti-PD-1) treatment. The receptor set was obtained from a person aged 40 to 85 with oral cavity squamous cell carcinoma.

The gene calls are TRBV5-1 and TRBJ2-2, with a weak D call TRBD2 (6 bases). Germline V CDR1 and CDR2: SGHRS, YFSETQ. The CDR3 covers 17 residues. Trimming left V 0 bases short and J 3 bases short, with 15 bases between. CDR3 loop: CASSLVGLASHTGELFF. CDR3 coding DNA: TGCGCCAGCAGCTTGGTAGGGCTAGCGAGCCACACCGGGGAGCTGTTTTTT.

This chain uses TRBV6-1 with TRBJ2-7; 7 bases are a match to TRBD1. After removal of 5 bases from V and 3 bases from J, the junction contained 10 bases not matched to a gene. CDR3 length: 15 residues. Germline CDR1 MNHNS, CDR2 SASEGT. This CDR3 is CASSKLTGPHYEQYF. The CDR3 region has the DNA TGTGCCAGCAGTAAACTGACAGGGCCTCACTACGAGCAGTACTTC.

This chain's CDR3 is CATSRDPTDEQFF. The CDR3 DNA reads TGTGCCACCAGCAGAGACCCTACCGATGAGCAGTTCTTC. The chain combines TRBV15 with TRBJ2-1, with D unresolved. Trimming removed 0 bases at V and 8 bases at J, with 8 bases between. Germline CDR1 is LNHNV and CDR2 is YYDKDF (reference sequence). This CDR3 spans 13 amino acids.

This chain joins TRBV7-2 and TRBJ1-5, with a weak D call TRBD1 (6 bases). Trimming took off 4 bases at V and 5 bases at J, with 15 bases between the two ends. Germline V gene data show CDR1 as SGHTA and CDR2 as FQGNSA. The CDR3 spans 15 residues. The CDR3 DNA reads as TGTGCCAGCAGCTCTTATATAGGGGGGGATCAGCCCCAGCATTTT. Amino acids: CASSSYIGGDQPQHF.

This chain connects TRBV11-2 to TRBJ1-4, with D perhaps matching TRBD1 (5 bases). The length of the CDR3 is 15 residues. V lost 5 bases and J 10 bases, leaving 20 bases between the germline ends. CDR1 is SGHAT and CDR2 is FQNNGV in the germline V gene. The CDR3 loop is CASSPQGGGPGKLFF. Here the CDR3 DNA reads TGTGCCAGCAGCCCCCAGGGAGGAGGGCCAGGAAAACTGTTTTTT.

CDR3 nucleotide sequence: TGTGCCAGCAGCTCCCGGGGAGCGGGAATCCGGGAGGGGGAGCTGTTTTTT. Protein sequence: CASSSRGAGIREGELFF. The genes are TRBV11-3 and TRBJ2-2; 7 nucleotides match TRBD2. This CDR3 contains 17 residues. Trimming cost V 4 bases and J 8 bases; bases outside gene matches: 16. Germline CDR1 is SGHNT and CDR2 is YENEEA.

This rearrangement joins TRBV7-9 to TRBJ1-1, with D hard to call. V gave up 1 base and J gave up 6 bases, with 6 bases separating them. Per the germline V gene, CDR1 is SEHNR and CDR2 is FQNEAQ (reference sequence). The CDR3 runs to 12 residues. Here the CDR3 reads CASSLGWAEAFF. The CDR3 coding sequence is TGTGCCAGCAGCTTAGGGTGGGCTGAAGCTTTCTTT.

The gene calls are TRBV5-4 and TRBJ2-1; 7 bases align to TRBD1. Germline CDR1 and CDR2: SGHNT and YYREEE (reference sequence). V was pared by 1 base and J by 8 bases, with 15 bases of the junction left unmatched. The CDR3 runs 17 residues. The CDR3 loop reads CASSLPLGQAHRDEQFF. For the CDR3, the DNA is TGTGCCAGCAGCTTGCCACTCGGACAGGCCCACCGGGATGAGCAGTTCTTC.

The sample holds a few counts of this clone. This chain links TRBV5-6 with TRBJ2-7; 11 nucleotides align to TRBD1. J gave up 6 bases and V 1 base, and 12 bases lay outside the gene matches. This CDR3 spans 17 amino acids. Germline CDR1 SGHDT, CDR2 YYEEEE. The CDR3 loop is CASSLKGTGGRLGEQYF. The CDR3 bases are TGTGCCAGCAGCTTGAAGGGGACAGGGGGTCGGCTAGGCGAGCAGTACTTC.

The genes are TRBV9 and TRBJ2-7; D gene unclear. The germline V gene encodes CDR1 SGDLS and CDR2 YYNGEE. The CDR3 extends over 12 amino acids. The ends were cut back, 0 bases at V and 6 bases at J, with 7 bases in the middle. CDR3 DNA sequence: TGTGCCAGCAGCGTAGCTACCGGCGAGCAGTACTTC. As protein: CASSVATGEQYF.

This rearrangement joins TRBV2 to TRBJ1-1; tentatively, D is TRBD1 (6 bases). Trimming removed 7 bases from V and 0 bases from J, with 9 bases in between. The germline V gene encodes CDR1 SNHLY and CDR2 FYNNEI. The CDR3 contains 13 residues. CDR3 sequence: CASNGDMNTEAFF. The CDR3 DNA is TGTGCCAGCAATGGGGACATGAACACTGAAGCTTTCTTT.